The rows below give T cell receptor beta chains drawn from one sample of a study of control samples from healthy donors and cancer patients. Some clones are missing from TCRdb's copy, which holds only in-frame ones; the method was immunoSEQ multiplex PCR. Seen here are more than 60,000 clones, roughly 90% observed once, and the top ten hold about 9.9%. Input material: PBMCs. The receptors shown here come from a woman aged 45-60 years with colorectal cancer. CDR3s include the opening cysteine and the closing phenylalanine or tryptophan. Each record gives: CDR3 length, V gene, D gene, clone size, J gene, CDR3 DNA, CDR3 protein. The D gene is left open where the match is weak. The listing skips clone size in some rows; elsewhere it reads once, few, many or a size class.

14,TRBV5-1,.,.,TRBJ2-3,TGCGCCAGCAGCCAAAATCCCGGGTCAGATACGCAGTATTTT,CASSQNPGSDTQYF
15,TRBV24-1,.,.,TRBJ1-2,TGTGCCACCAGTGATTTCCGGGACGGCGACTATGGCTACACCTTC,CATSDFRDGDYGYTF
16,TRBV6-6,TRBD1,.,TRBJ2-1,TGTGCCAGCAGGACCCAAGGGGGCATATCCTACAATGAGCAGTTCTTC,CASRTQGGISYNEQFF
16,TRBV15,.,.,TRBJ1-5,TGTGCCACCAGCAGACCTCGGGGAGCGGGCAATCAGCCCCAGCATTTT,CATSRPRGAGNQPQHF
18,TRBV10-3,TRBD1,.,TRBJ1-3,TGTGCCATCAGTGAAAGGGGGCCGCCTTTCGACTCTGGAAACACCATATATTTT,CAISERGPPFDSGNTIYF
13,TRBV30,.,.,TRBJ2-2,TGTGCCTGGTCGGGACAGAACACCGGGGAGCTGTTTTTT,CAWSGQNTGELFF
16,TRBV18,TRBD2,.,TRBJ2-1,TGTGCCAGCTCACCGCCAACTAGCGGGGGGGCGGGTGAGCAGTTCTTC,CASSPPTSGGAGEQFF
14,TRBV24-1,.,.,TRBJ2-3,TGTGCCACCAGTGATTCACAGGGTGCAGATACGCAGTATTTT,CATSDSQGADTQYF
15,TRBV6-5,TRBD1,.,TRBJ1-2,TGTGCCAGCAGAAGACAGGGGGGAACGAACTATGGCTACACCTTC,CASRRQGGTNYGYTF
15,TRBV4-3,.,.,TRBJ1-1,TGCGCCAGCAGCCGAGGGGGGGCAGGGGACACTGAAGCTTTCTTT,CASSRGGAGDTEAFF
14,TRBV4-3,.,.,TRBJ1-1,TGCGCCAGCAGCCTGGGAGGCCTGAACACTGAAGCTTTCTTT,CASSLGGLNTEAFF
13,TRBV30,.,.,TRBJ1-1,TGTGCCTGGAGTGTAGGAGGGGTTACTGAAGCTTTCTTT,CAWSVGGVTEAFF
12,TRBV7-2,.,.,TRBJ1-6,TGTGCCAGCAGCTTAGATGTTTCACCCCTCCACTTT,CASSLDVSPLHF
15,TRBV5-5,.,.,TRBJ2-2,TGTGCCAGCAGCTTGAACCAGGGACGGACCGGGGAGCTGTTTTTT,CASSLNQGRTGELFF
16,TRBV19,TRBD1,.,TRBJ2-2,TGTGCCAGTAGTATAGGGCTGACAGGGTACACCGGGGAGCTGTTTTTT,CASSIGLTGYTGELFF
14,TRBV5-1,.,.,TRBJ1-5,TGCGCCAGCAGCTTGTCCCGGCGCAATCAGCCCCAGCATTTT,CASSLSRRNQPQHF
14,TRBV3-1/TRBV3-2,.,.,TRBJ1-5,TGTGCCAGCAGCCGGGACCATTTGGATCAGCCCCAGCATTTT,CASSRDHLDQPQHF
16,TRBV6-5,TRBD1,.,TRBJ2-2,TGTGCCAGCAGTTATGGACAGGGTGATATTGCCGGGGAGCTGTTTTTT,CASSYGQGDIAGELFF
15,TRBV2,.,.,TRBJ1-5,TGTGCCAGCACCCTCGGACAGTCAAGCAATCAGCCCCAGCATTTT,CASTLGQSSNQPQHF
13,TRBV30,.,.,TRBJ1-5,TGTGCCTGGAACAGGGTCGGCAATCAGCCCCAGCATTTT,CAWNRVGNQPQHF
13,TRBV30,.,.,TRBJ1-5,TGTGCCTGGAGCGGTGGTTTCAATCAGCCCCAGCATTTT,CAWSGGFNQPQHF
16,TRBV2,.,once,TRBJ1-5,TGTGCCAGCAGTGAAGGGGTCAGCTTTAGCAATCAGCCCCAGCATTTT,CASSEGVSFSNQPQHF
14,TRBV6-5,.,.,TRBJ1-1,TGTGCCAGCAGTTTCAGGGTAGAGGGTACTGAAGCTTTCTTT,CASSFRVEGTEAFF
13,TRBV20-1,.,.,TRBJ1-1,TGCAGTGCTAGTACCCGGAGTGCCACTGAAGCTTTCTTT,CSASTRSATEAFF
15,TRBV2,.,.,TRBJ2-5,TGTGCCAGCAGTGAAACGGGGGGGACAGGGGAGACCCAGTACTTC,CASSETGGTGETQYF
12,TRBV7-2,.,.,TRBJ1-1,TGTGCCAGCAGCATTACCCCGCCTGAAGCTTTCTTT,CASSITPPEAFF
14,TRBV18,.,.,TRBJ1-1,TGTGCCAGCTCACCACCAACAGGACCAGCAGTAGCTTTCTTT,CASSPPTGPAVAFF
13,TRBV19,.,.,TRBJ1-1,TGTGCCAGTAGTATTCAGGGTGTTGGTGAAGCTTTCTTT,CASSIQGVGEAFF
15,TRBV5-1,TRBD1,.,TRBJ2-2,TGCGCCAGCAGCTTGGGTGCAGGGGGTACCGGGGAGCTGTTTTTT,CASSLGAGGTGELFF
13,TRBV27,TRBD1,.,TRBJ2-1,TGTGCCAGCAGTCTACAGGGGTGGGCTGAGCAGTTCTTC,CASSLQGWAEQFF
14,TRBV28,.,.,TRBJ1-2,TGTGCCAGCAGCCAGGGTCGGGCTAACTATGGCTACACCTTC,CASSQGRANYGYTF
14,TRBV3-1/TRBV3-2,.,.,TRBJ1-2,TGTGCCAGCAGCCCAAGGGGGAGCCCTTGGGGCTACACCTTC,CASSPRGSPWGYTF
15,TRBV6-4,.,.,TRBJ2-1,TGTGCCAGCAGTGCAGCGGGCCTCTCCTACAATGAGCAGTTCTTC,CASSAAGLSYNEQFF
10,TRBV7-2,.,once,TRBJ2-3,TGTGCCAGCAGCGAAGGTGGGCAGTATTTT,CASSEGGQYF
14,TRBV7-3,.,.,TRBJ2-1,TGTGCCAGCAGCCACTCGGGACTTGCCAATGAGCAGTTCTTC,CASSHSGLANEQFF
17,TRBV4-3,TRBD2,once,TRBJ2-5,TGCGCCAGCAGCCAAGATGGTCGACTAGCGGGGTCAGAGACCCAGTACTTC,CASSQDGRLAGSETQYF
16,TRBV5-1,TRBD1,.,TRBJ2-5,TGCGCCAGCAGCTTCTCTGGGACAGGGGCATGGGAGACCCAGTACTTC,CASSFSGTGAWETQYF
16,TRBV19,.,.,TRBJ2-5,TGTGCCAGTAGTCTGGGCGGACGGCTCAGCAGGGAGACCCAGTACTTC,CASSLGGRLSRETQYF
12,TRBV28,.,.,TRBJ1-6,TGTGCCTGCAGAGGCTATAATTCACCCCTCCACTTT,CACRGYNSPLHF
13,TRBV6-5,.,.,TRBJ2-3,TGTGCCAGCGGGGGGTATAGCACAGATACGCAGTATTTT,CASGGYSTDTQYF